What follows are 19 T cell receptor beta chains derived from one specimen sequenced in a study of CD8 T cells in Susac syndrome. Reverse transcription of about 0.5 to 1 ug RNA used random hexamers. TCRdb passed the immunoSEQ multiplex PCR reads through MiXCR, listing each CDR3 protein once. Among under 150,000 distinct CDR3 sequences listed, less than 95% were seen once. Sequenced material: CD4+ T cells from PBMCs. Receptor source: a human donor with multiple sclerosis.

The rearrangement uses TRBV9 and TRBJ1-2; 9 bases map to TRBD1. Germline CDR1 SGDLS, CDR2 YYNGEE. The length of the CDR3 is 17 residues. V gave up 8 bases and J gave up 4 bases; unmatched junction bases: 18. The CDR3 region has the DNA TGTGCCAGTAGACCAGAAGAGGGACAGGGCGGGAGCTATGGCTACACCTTC. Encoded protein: CASRPEEGQGGSYGYTF.

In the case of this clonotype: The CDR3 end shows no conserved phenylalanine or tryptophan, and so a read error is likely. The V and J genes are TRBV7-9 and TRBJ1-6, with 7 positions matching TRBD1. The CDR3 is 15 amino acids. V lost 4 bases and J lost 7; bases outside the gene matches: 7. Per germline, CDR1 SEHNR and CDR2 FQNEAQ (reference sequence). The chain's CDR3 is CASSSRGQENSPLHL. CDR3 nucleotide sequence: TGTGCCAGCAGCTCCCGAGGACAGGAGAATTCACCCCTCCACCTT.

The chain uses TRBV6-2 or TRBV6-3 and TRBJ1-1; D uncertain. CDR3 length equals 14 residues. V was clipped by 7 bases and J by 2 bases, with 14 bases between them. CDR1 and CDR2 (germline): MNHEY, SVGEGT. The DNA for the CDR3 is TGTGCCAGCACCTTTTCGACCAGAAACACTGAAGCTTTCTTT. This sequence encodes CASTFSTRNTEAFF.

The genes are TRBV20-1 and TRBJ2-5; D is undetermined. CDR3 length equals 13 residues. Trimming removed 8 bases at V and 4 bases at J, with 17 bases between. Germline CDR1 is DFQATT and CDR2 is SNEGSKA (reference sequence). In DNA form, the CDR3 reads TGCAGTTGGCCAGGTCCTCCAGGAGAGACCCAGTACTTC. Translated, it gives CSWPGPPGETQYF.

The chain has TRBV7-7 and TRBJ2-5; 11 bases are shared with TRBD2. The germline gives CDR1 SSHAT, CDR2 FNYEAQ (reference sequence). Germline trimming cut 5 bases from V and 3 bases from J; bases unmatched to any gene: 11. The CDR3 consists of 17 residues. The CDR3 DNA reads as TGTGCCAGCAGCCCCGAACCCTTACTAGCGGGAGAAGAGACCCAGTACTTC. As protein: CASSPEPLLAGEETQYF. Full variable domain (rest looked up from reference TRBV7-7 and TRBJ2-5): GAGVSQSPRYKVTKRGQDVTLRCDPISSHATLYWYQQALGQGPEFLTYFNYEAQPDKSGLPSDRFSAERPEGSISTLTIQRTEQRDSAMYRCASSPEPLLAGEETQYFGPGTRLLVL.

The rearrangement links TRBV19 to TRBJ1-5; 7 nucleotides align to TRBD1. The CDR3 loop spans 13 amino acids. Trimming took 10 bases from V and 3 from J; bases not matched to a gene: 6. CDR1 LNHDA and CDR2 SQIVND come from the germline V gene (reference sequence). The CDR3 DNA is TGTGCCACCTGGGACAGTTTCAATCAGCCCCAGCATTTT. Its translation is CATWDSFNQPQHF.

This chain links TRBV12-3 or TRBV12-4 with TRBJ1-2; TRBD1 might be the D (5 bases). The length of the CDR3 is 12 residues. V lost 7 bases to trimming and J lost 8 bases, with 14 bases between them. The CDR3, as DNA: TGTGCCAGCAACCCAGGGTGGCACGGCTACACCTTC. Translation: CASNPGWHGYTF.

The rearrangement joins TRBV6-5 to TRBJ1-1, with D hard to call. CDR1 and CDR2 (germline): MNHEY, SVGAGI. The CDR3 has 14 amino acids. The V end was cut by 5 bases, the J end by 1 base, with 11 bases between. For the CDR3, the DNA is TGTGCCAGCAGTCCTGAGGGTGGGAACACTGAAGCTTTCTTT. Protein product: CASSPEGGNTEAFF.

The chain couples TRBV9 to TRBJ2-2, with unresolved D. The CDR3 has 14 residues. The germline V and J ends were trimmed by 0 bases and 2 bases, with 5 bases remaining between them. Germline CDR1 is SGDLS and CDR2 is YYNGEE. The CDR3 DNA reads TGTGCCAGCAGCGTAGGCCCTAACACCGGGGAGCTGTTTTTT. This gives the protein CASSVGPNTGELFF. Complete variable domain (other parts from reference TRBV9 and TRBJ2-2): DSGVTQTPKHLITATGQRVTLRCSPRSGDLSVYWYQQSLDQGLQFLIQYYNGEERAKGNILERFSAQQFPDLHSELNLSSLELGDSALYFCASSVGPNTGELFFGEGSRLTVL.

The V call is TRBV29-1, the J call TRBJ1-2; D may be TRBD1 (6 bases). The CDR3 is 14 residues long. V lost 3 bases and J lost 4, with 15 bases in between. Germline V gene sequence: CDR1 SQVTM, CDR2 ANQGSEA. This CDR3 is CSVEDSPRGYGYTF. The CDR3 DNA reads TGCAGCGTTGAGGACAGCCCACGGGGCTATGGCTACACCTTC.

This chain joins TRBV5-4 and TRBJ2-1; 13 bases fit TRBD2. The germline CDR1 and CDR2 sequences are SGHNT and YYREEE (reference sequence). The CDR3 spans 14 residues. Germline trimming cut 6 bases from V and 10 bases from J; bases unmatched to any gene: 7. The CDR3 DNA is TGTGCCAGCACCCGGGGACTAGCGGGGCGGGAGCAGTTCTTC. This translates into CASTRGLAGREQFF.

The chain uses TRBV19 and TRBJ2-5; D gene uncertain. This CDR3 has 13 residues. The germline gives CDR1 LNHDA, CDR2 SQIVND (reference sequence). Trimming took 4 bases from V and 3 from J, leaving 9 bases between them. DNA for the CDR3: TGTGCCAGTAGTACAACTCACGAAGAGACCCAGTACTTC. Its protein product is CASSTTHEETQYF. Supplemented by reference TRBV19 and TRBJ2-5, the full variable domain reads DGGITQSPKYLFRKEGQNVTLSCEQNLNHDAMYWYRQDPGQGLRLIYYSQIVNDFQKGDIAEGYSVSREKKESFPLTVTSAQKNPTAFYLCASSTTHEETQYFGPGTRLLVL.

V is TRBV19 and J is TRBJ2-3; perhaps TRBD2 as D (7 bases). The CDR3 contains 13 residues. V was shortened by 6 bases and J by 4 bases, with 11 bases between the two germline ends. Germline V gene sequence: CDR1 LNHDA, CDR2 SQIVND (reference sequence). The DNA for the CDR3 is TGTGCCAGTAGATGGGGGGGCGCAGATACGCAGTATTTT. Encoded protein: CASRWGGADTQYF.

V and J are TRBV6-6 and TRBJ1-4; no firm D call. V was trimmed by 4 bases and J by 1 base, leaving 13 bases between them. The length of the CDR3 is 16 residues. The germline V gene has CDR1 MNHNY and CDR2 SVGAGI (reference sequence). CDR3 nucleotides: TGTGCCAGCAGTTGGGAATCCCCAAGAACTAATGAAAAACTGTTTTTT. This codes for CASSWESPRTNEKLFF.

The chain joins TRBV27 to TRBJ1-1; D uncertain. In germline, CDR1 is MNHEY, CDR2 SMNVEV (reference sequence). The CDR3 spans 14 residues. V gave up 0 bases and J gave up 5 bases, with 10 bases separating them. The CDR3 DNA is TGTGCCAGCAGTTTATCTAGGGTAAGGACTGAAGCTTTCTTT. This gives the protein CASSLSRVRTEAFF.

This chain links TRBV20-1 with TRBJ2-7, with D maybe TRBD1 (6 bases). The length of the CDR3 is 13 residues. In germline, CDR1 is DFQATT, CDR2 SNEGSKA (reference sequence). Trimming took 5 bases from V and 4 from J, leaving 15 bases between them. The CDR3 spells CSAWDTGNYEQYF. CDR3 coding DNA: TGCAGTGCTTGGGACACGGGAAATTACGAGCAGTACTTC.

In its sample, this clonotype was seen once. CDR3 sequence: CSVLAGGFYNEQFF. CDR3 nucleotide sequence: TGCAGCGTCTTAGCGGGAGGGTTCTACAATGAGCAGTTCTTC. J is TRBJ2-1 and V is TRBV29-1, with 11 bases lining up with TRBD2. Germline V gene sequence: CDR1 SQVTM, CDR2 ANQGSEA. The CDR3 covers 14 residues. The V segment lost 6 bases and the J segment 3 bases; nucleotides outside the gene matches: 4.

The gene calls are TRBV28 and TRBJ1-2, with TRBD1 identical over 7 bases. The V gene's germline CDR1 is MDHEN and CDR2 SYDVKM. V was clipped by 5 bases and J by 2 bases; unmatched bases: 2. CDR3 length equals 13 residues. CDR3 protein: CASSTGQNYGYTF. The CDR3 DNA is TGTGCCAGCAGTACGGGACAGAACTATGGCTACACCTTC.

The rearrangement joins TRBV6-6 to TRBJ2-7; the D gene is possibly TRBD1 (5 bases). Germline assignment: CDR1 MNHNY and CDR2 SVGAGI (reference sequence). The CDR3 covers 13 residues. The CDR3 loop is CALGQGRSGEQYF. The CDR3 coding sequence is TGTGCGCTGGGGCAGGGTCGAAGTGGAGAGCAGTACTTC.